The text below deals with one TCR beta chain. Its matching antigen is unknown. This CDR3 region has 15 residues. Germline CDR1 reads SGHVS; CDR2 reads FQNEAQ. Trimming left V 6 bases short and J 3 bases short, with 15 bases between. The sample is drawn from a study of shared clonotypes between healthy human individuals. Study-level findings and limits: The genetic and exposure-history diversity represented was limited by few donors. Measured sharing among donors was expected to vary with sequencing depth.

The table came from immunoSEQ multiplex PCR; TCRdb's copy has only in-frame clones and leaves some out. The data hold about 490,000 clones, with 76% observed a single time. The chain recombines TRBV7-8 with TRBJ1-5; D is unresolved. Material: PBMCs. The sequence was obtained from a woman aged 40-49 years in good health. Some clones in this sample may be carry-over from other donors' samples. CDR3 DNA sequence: TGTGCCAGCAGTTTGGGTATTGGAAACAATCAGCCCCAGCATTTT. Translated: CASSLGIGNNQPQHF.